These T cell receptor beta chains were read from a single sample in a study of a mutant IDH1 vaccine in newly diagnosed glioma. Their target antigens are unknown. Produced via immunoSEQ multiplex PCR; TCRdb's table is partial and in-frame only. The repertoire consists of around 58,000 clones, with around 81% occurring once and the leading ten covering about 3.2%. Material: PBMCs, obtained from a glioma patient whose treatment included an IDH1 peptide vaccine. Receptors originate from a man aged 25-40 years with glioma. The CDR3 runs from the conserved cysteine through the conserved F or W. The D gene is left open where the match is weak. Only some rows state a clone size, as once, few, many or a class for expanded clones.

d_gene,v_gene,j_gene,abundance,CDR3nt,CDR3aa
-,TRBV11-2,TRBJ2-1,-,TGTGCCAGCAGCTTAATCGGCAAGTCCTACAATGAGCAGTTCTTC,CASSLIGKSYNEQFF
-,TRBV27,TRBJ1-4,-,TGTGCCAGCAGCCCCCGTAGGGATAATGAAAAACTGTTTTTT,CASSPRRDNEKLFF
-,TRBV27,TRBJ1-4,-,TGTGCCAGCAGTTTTGTCGGCGGAGGTGAAAAACTGTTTTTT,CASSFVGGGEKLFF
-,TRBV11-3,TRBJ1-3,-,TGTGCCAGCAGCCTTATGGAGGGAAGGGGAAACACCATATATTTT,CASSLMEGRGNTIYF
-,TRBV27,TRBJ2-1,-,TGTGCCAGCAGTTTATCCCCGAGAGGAGGACAGCAGTTCTTC,CASSLSPRGGQQFF
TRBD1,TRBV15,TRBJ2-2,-,TGTGCCACCAGCAGAGAAGACAGGGACGACGGGGAGCTGTTTTTT,CATSREDRDDGELFF
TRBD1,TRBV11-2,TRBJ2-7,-,TGTGCCAGCAGCTTACGGGACAGGGGGCTAATGTACTCCTACGAGCAGTACTTC,CASSLRDRGLMYSYEQYF
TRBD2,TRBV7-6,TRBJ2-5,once,TGTGCCAGCAGCTTAGCGCCAGCGGGGGGGCCTGGAGAGACCCAGTACTTC,CASSLAPAGGPGETQYF
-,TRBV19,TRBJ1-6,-,TGTGCCAGTAGTAGGCTGGATCGCAAAGGGAATTCACCCCTCCACTTT,CASSRLDRKGNSPLHF
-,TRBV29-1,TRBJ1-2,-,TGCAGCGTTGAAGTAGCACAGGGCTATGGCTACACCTTC,CSVEVAQGYGYTF
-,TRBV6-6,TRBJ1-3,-,TGTGCCAGCAGTGCGGCCGGAAACACCATATATTTT,CASSAAGNTIYF
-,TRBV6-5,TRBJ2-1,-,TGTGCCAGCAGTTACTCCCGGCCCGCTAAGGTACTGTTCTTC,CASSYSRPAKVLFF
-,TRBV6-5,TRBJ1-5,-,TGTGCCAGCGGGGGGACAACCTACAATCAGCCCCAGCATTTT,CASGGTTYNQPQHF
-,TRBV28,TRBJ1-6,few,TGTGCCAGCAGTTTGTTATCAGGGACGGGTCCCCTCCACTTT,CASSLLSGTGPLHF
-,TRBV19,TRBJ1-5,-,TGTGCCAGTAGTGGACAGCTATTCAATCAGCCCCAGCATTTT,CASSGQLFNQPQHF
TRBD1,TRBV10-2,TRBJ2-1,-,TGCGCCAGCAGTGGGGCAGGGGGCTTCTACAATGAGCAGTTCTTC,CASSGAGGFYNEQFF
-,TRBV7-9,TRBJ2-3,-,TGTGCCAGCAGCTTAGGCTCAACCTCGACATTCACAGATACGCAGTATTTT,CASSLGSTSTFTDTQYF
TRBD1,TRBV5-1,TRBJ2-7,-,TGCGCCAGCAGCCAACCCGGGACAGGGGTAACTATAAGCTACGAGCAGTACTTC,CASSQPGTGVTISYEQYF
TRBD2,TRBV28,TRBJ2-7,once,TGTGCCAGCAGTTTGGGGGGGTACGAGCAGTACTTC,CASSLGGYEQYF
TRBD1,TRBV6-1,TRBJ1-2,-,TGTGCCAGCAGCCCCGGACAGGGCGACGGCTACACCTTC,CASSPGQGDGYTF
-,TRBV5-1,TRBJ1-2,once,TGCGCCAGCAGCTTGTGGGGGGCCGATGGCTACACCTTC,CASSLWGADGYTF
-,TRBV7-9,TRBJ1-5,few,TGTGCCAGCAGCTCCTCTTGGGGATATAGCAATCAGCCCCAGCATTTT,CASSSSWGYSNQPQHF
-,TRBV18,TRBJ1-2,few,TGTGCCAGCTCACAAAGGGCTCATGGCTACACCTTC,CASSQRAHGYTF
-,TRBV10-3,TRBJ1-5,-,TGTGCCATCAGTGAAAGGGGGTATCAGCCCCAGCATTTT,CAISERGYQPQHF
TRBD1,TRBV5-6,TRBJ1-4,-,TGTGCCAGCAGCACGGACAGGGGGCTAGGAGCTAATGAAAAACTGTTTTTT,CASSTDRGLGANEKLFF
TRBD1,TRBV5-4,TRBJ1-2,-,TGTGCCAGCAAGGGACAGGACTATGGCTACACCTTC,CASKGQDYGYTF
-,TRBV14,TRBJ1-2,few,TGTGCCAGCAGCCCACGTCAGAACTATGGCTACACCTTC,CASSPRQNYGYTF
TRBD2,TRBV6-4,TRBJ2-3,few,TGTGCCAGCAGTCTGACTAGCGGGGGGGTGGATACGCAGTATTTT,CASSLTSGGVDTQYF
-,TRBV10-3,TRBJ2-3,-,TGTGCCATCAGTGACCCTACTTACGGGAGTTTGACGTCTACGCAGTATTTT,CAISDPTYGSLTSTQYF
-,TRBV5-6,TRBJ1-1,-,TGTGCCAGCAGCGGCGGAGGGGGGGCTGAAGCTTTCTTT,CASSGGGGAEAFF
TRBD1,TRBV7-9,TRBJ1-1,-,TGTGCCACCCCCAGGCTACAGGGGAAATTTAACACTGAAGCTTTCTTT,CATPRLQGKFNTEAFF
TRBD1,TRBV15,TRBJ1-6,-,TGTGCCACCAGCAAAGGGACAGGGCGGTCACCCCTCCACTTT,CATSKGTGRSPLHF
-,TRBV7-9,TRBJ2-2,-,TGTGCCAGCACCGGGAATGAACAAATTCCCGGGGAGCTGTTTTTT,CASTGNEQIPGELFF
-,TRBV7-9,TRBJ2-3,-,TGTGCCAGCAGCTTAGAAATGAAAGGACGTAAAGATACGCAGTATTTT,CASSLEMKGRKDTQYF
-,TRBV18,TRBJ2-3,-,TGTGCCAGCTCACTGACCTCTGTGGGCGCAGATACGCAGTATTTT,CASSLTSVGADTQYF
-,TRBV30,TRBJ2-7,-,TGTGCCTGGAGAGAGACAGCCTCCTACGAGCAGTACTTC,CAWRETASYEQYF
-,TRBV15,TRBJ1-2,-,TGTGCCACCAGCAGCCAGTCTTACTATGGCTACACCTTC,CATSSQSYYGYTF
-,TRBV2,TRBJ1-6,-,TGTGCCAGCAGGAGGTCCCTCCAGTTGAGCTCCTATAATTCACCCCTCCACTTT,CASRRSLQLSSYNSPLHF